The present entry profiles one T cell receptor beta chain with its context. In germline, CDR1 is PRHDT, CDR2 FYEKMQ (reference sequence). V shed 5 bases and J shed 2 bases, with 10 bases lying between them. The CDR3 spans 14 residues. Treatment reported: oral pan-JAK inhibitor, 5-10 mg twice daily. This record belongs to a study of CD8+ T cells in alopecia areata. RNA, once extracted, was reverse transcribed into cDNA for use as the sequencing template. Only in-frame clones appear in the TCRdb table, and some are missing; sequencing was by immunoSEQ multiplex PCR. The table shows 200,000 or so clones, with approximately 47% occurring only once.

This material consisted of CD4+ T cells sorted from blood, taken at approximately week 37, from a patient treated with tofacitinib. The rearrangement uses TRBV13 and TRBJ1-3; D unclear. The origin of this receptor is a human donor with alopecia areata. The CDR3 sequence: CASSLREAGNTIYF. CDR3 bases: TGTGCCAGCAGCCTAAGGGAGGCTGGAAACACCATATATTTT.